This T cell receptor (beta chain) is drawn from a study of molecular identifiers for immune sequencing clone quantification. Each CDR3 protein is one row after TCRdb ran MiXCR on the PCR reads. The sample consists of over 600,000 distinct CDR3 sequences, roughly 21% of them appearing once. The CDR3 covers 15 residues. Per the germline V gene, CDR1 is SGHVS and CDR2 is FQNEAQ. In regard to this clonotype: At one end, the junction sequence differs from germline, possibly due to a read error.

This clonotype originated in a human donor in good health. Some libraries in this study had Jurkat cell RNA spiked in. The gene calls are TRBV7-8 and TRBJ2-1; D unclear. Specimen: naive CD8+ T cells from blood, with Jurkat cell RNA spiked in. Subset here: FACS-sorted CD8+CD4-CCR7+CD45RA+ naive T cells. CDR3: CVSTLRPTSYNEQFF. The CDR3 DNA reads TGTGTCAGCACCCTAAGGCCGACATCCTACAATGAGCAGTTCTTC.